This T cell receptor (beta chain) was sequenced in a study of T cells in Graves' hyperthyroidism and ophthalmopathy. Authors of the study amplified TCR beta CDR3 regions from RNA transcripts. Researchers ran a first-round RT-PCR on the TCR CDR3 using the HTBI primer set. In TCRdb, the multiplex PCR reads were re-called with MiXCR into one record per CDR3 protein. In the table there are 500,000 to 750,000 distinct CDR3 sequences, around 14% of which are singletons. Germline V gene sequence: CDR1 SGHAT, CDR2 FQNNGV. The CDR3 length is 15 residues. V was shortened by 4 bases and J by 0 bases, with 13 bases between the two germline ends. Newly diagnosed hyperthyroidism patients aged 18 to 65 years had disease lasting under 2 months. Diagnosis rested on symptoms, serum thyroxine and TRAb, thyroid ultrasound, and orbital computed tomography.

The chain combines TRBV11-2 with TRBJ2-7; D possibly corresponds to TRBD1 (6 bases). This receptor was identified in a woman in her 30s with Graves' hyperthyroidism. Sequencing was performed on blood. In DNA form, the CDR3 reads TGTGCCAGCAGCTGGACAGCCGACCTCTCCTACGAGCAGTACTTC. Translated: CASSWTADLSYEQYF.